These 32 T cell receptor beta chains originate from one sample sequenced in a study of T cell responses to AZD1222 COVID-19 vaccine (dated by TCRdb to the early 2020s). The time point label on this specimen signifies: about 28 days (+/-7) after the second vaccine dose. Library preparation employed the immunoSEQ multiplex PCR assay. Sourced from immuneACCESS, this table was stored by TCRdb with only in-frame sequences that have V and J called. A share of the clones is absent; for the studies checked, an unresolved V gene accounts for under half, and the remainder has no known explanation. Counted in this sample were some 49,000 clones; roughly 90% of them appeared once. 0.9% to 1.2% of the sample rests with the top ten. The source was peripheral blood, collected 28 days after the second AZD1222 dose. Receptors were obtained from an adult who received the AZD1222 COVID-19 vaccine.

The chain recombines TRBV11-2 with TRBJ1-1; D unclear. CDR1 and CDR2 (germline): SGHAT, FQNNGV. With 0 bases removed from V and 0 bases from J, the gap between germline ends came to 8 bases. The CDR3 extends over 15 amino acids. CDR3 DNA sequence: TGTGCCAGCAGCTTAGAGTGGCAGATGAACACTGAAGCTTTCTTT. Its translation: CASSLEWQMNTEAFF.

This chain connects TRBV4-3 to TRBJ2-7; D unresolved. CDR1 is LGHNA and CDR2 is YSLEER in the germline V gene. The ends were cut back, 2 bases at V and 6 bases at J, with 17 bases in the middle. The CDR3 totals 15 residues. The CDR3 nucleotides are TGCGCCAGCAGCCAAAACGTCCCTATTTTCTCCGAGCAGTACTTC. Protein product: CASSQNVPIFSEQYF.

V is TRBV24-1 and J is TRBJ1-6, with TRBD1 matching over 7 bases. CDR1 is KGHDR, CDR2 SFDVKD, per germline. V shed 7 bases, J shed 9 bases, and the junction held 8 bases outside the gene matches. The CDR3 totals 14 residues. CDR3 sequence (DNA): TGTGCCACCAGGGGAACAGGGGAGGGTTCACCCCTCCACTTT. Translation gives CATRGTGEGSPLHF.

CDR3 region: CASSRTTTIYF. The CDR3 DNA follows: TGTGCCAGTTCGCGAACAACAACCATATATTTT. V usage is TRBV19 and J usage is TRBJ1-3; D is unresolved. Deletions cut 8 bases from V and 10 bases from J, with 12 bases between. The CDR3 covers 11 residues. The germline V gene encodes CDR1 LNHDA and CDR2 SQIVND (reference sequence).

The rearrangement joins TRBV2 to TRBJ2-7; TRBD1 matches 7 bases. The CDR3 is 14 amino acids. CDR1 is SNHLY, CDR2 FYNNEI, per germline. J gave up 7 bases and V 4 bases, and 10 bases lay outside the gene matches. CDR3 residues: CASSGTGNYREQYF. In nucleotides, the CDR3 is TGTGCCAGCAGTGGGACAGGAAACTACCGGGAGCAGTACTTC.

This chain uses TRBV28 with TRBJ1-2, with 11 bases fitting TRBD1. CDR1 is MDHEN and CDR2 is SYDVKM in the germline V gene. The trim removed 1 base at V and 7 bases at J, leaving 11 bases unmatched. This CDR3 is 17 amino acids long. CDR3: CASSLFSGQGVGGGYTF. The DNA of the CDR3 is TGTGCCAGCAGTTTATTCTCGGGACAGGGGGTGGGAGGTGGCTACACCTTC.

The genes are TRBV5-1 and TRBJ1-1, with a tentative D call TRBD1 (6 bases). CDR3 length: 13 residues. Between the trimmed V and J ends, which lost 2 bases and 8 bases, there was a span of 13 bases. Germline CDR1 SGHRS, CDR2 YFSETQ. CDR3 sequence reads: CASSFGHGQEAFF. CDR3 sequence (DNA): TGCGCCAGCAGCTTTGGACACGGACAGGAAGCTTTCTTT.

The chain joins TRBV7-2 to TRBJ1-2; 7 bases agree with TRBD1. This CDR3 comprises 13 residues. J gave up 4 bases and V 6 bases, and 5 bases lay outside the gene matches. Germline-derived CDR1 and CDR2 are SGHTA and FQGNSA. For the CDR3, the DNA is TGTGCCAGCAGTCAAGGGGGCGCCTATGGCTACACCTTC. It encodes CASSQGGAYGYTF.

This clone has just a few counts. The rearrangement links TRBV6-5 to TRBJ2-7; TRBD2 might be the D (6 bases). CDR3 length: 15 residues. Trimming took off 7 bases at V and 0 bases at J, with 16 bases between the two ends. Germline V gives CDR1 MNHEY, CDR2 SVGAGI. CDR3 nucleotide sequence: TGTGCCAGCATTAAGACTAGTGGGAGCTCCTACGAGCAGTACTTC. Its protein is CASIKTSGSSYEQYF.

This clone appeared a single time. This chain uses TRBV27 with TRBJ1-2; the D gene is possibly TRBD1 (5 bases). Trimming left V 4 bases short and J 4 bases short, with 13 bases between. Germline V gene lookup returns CDR1 MNHEY and CDR2 SMNVEV (reference sequence). The CDR3 covers 14 residues. CDR3 in DNA: TGTGCCAGCAGTTCAAACCAGGGAGGCTATGGCTACACCTTC. Translating it yields CASSSNQGGYGYTF.

The CDR3 nucleotides are TGTGCCAGCAGTGACTTGACTAGCGGGAGGACAGAGGAGCAGTTCTTC. This gives the protein CASSDLTSGRTEEQFF. The chain recombines TRBV25-1 with TRBJ2-1; 13 bases are shared with TRBD2. The CDR3 spans 16 residues. The germline V gene has CDR1 MGHDK and CDR2 SYGVNS. Trimming removed 3 bases from V and 10 bases from J; junction bases left unmatched: 9.

This clone was recorded once. The rearrangement uses TRBV12-3 or TRBV12-4 and TRBJ2-7, with a possible D match to TRBD2 (6 bases). The V gene lost 6 bases and the J gene lost 2 bases, with 11 bases spanning the gap. The length of the CDR3 is 13 residues. The CDR3: CASSLTSPYEQYF. CDR3 DNA: TGTGCCAGCAGCCTGACTAGTCCCTACGAGCAGTACTTC.

The sample holds a few counts of this clone. The rearrangement links TRBV28 to TRBJ2-6, with D perhaps TRBD1 (5 bases). The CDR3 contains 17 residues. Germline CDR1 is MDHEN and CDR2 is SYDVKM. Trimming removed 3 bases at V and 0 bases at J, with 12 bases between. CDR3 protein: CASSFQGRISGANVLTF. The CDR3 nucleotides read TGTGCCAGCAGTTTTCAGGGCCGGATCTCTGGGGCCAACGTCCTGACTTTC.

The chain carries TRBV27 and TRBJ2-6; 8 bases are a match to TRBD1. The trim removed 3 bases at V and 0 bases at J, leaving 7 bases unmatched. The CDR3 length is 18 residues. CDR1 is MNHEY and CDR2 is SMNVEV in the germline V gene (reference sequence). The CDR3 spells CASSLRQGSTSGANVLTF. CDR3 coding DNA: TGTGCCAGCAGTTTGAGACAGGGGAGTACCTCTGGGGCCAACGTCCTGACTTTC.

CDR3: CASSLLRQLSYEQYF. For the CDR3, the DNA is TGTGCCAGCAGCTTACTCAGGCAGCTGTCCTACGAGCAGTACTTC. The chain carries TRBV11-2 and TRBJ2-7; no clear D gene. V was trimmed by 2 bases and J by 1 base, leaving 12 bases between them. This CDR3 spans 15 amino acids. Germline V gene lookup returns CDR1 SGHAT and CDR2 FQNNGV.

V is TRBV23-1 and J is TRBJ1-4, with D possibly matching TRBD1 (6 bases). TRBV23-1 is an ORF, with its function uncertain. This CDR3 is built from 15 residues. The V and J ends lost 5 bases and 6 bases respectively, with 16 bases between them. In DNA, the CDR3 is TGCGCCAGCAGTATTACAGGGAAGATTCATGAAAAACTGTTTTTT. This translates into CASSITGKIHEKLFF.

The chain is built from TRBV5-1 and TRBJ2-7; no firm D call. V lost 1 base, J lost 2 bases, and 7 bases lay in between. The V gene's germline CDR1 is SGHRS and CDR2 YFSETQ. The CDR3 runs 13 residues. The CDR3 DNA sequence: TGCGCCAGCAGCTTGACGTTTGCCTACGAGCAGTACTTC. It yields the protein CASSLTFAYEQYF.

This chain uses TRBV6-6 with TRBJ1-1; D unclear. The CDR3 has 11 residues. V gave up 5 bases and J gave up 7 bases, with 8 bases separating them. The germline V gene encodes CDR1 MNHNY and CDR2 SVGAGI (reference sequence). CDR3 amino acids: CASSQLLEAFF. The CDR3 bases are TGTGCCAGCAGTCAATTACTTGAAGCTTTCTTT.

The J gene is TRBJ1-4, the V gene TRBV7-9; 7 nucleotides align to TRBD1. CDR3 length equals 12 residues. The germline V gene has CDR1 SEHNR and CDR2 FQNEAQ (reference sequence). The V segment lost 6 bases and the J segment 17 bases; nucleotides outside the gene matches: 12. The CDR3, as DNA: TGTGCCAGCAGTTCAGGGGGACATCCTATCTTTTTT. Translation: CASSSGGHPIFF.

This clone has only a few counts. The rearrangement links TRBV5-4 to TRBJ2-7; D uncertain. Germline CDR1 reads SGHNT; CDR2 reads YYREEE (reference sequence). The length of the CDR3 is 12 residues. V lost 4 bases and J lost 3, with 8 bases in between. CDR3 protein: CASSGTDYEQYF. CDR3 bases: TGTGCCAGCAGCGGTACAGACTACGAGCAGTACTTC. Looking up the rest from reference TRBV5-4 and TRBJ2-7 gives the full variable domain: ETGVTQSPTHLIKTRGQQVTLRCSSQSGHNTVSWYQQALGQGPQFIFQYYREEENGRGNFPPRFSGLQFPNYSSELNVNALELDDSALYLCASSGTDYEQYFGPGTRLTVT.

The chain couples TRBV4-3 to TRBJ2-7; D is ambiguous. Germline lookup yields CDR1 LGHNA and CDR2 YSLEER. With 1 base removed from V and 1 base from J, the gap between germline ends came to 8 bases. This CDR3 spans 14 amino acids. CDR3 sequence reads: CASSQGLGSYEQYF. CDR3 nucleotide sequence: TGCGCCAGCAGCCAAGGGCTCGGGTCCTACGAGCAGTACTTC.

The gene calls are TRBV28 and TRBJ1-4; TRBD1 is a possible D gene (5 bases). Germline V CDR1 and CDR2: MDHEN, SYDVKM. This CDR3 spans 17 amino acids. Trimming shortened V by 5 bases and J by 0 bases, and 16 bases separated the two germline ends. The CDR3 spells CASSPGGRGPTNEKLFF. The CDR3 DNA is TGTGCCAGCAGTCCCGGGGGTAGGGGTCCAACTAATGAAAAACTGTTTTTT.

The CDR3 coding sequence is TGCGCCAGCAGTCACCCCGGGGAGACAGGGGCGGGGGAGCAGTACTTC. This translates into CASSHPGETGAGEQYF. V is TRBV23-1 and J is TRBJ2-7; 8 bases are a match to TRBD1. TRBV23-1 is reported as an ORF; its role is uncertain. This CDR3 has 16 residues. J gave up 7 bases and V 3 bases, and 14 bases lay outside the gene matches.

CDR3 sequence (DNA): TGTGCCAGCGAAGAGGGTTTGAACTATGGCTACACCTTC. Protein product: CASEEGLNYGYTF. The chain employs TRBV30 and TRBJ1-2, with D hard to call. The length of the CDR3 is 13 residues. The germline V gene encodes CDR1 GTSNPN and CDR2 SVGIG (reference sequence). Between the trimmed V and J ends, which lost 8 bases and 2 bases, there was a span of 15 bases.

The chain carries TRBV10-1 and TRBJ2-1; D is ambiguous. With 4 bases removed from V and 9 bases from J, the gap between germline ends came to 13 bases. This CDR3 spans 13 amino acids. The germline CDR1 and CDR2 sequences are WNHNN and SYGVQD (reference sequence). The CDR3 DNA reads as TGCGCCAGCAGTGGGAATCTTAGAGGTGAGCAGTTCTTC. Its translation is CASSGNLRGEQFF.

This clone was seen only a few times. The chain links TRBV5-4 to TRBJ2-1; no clear D. With 1 base removed from V and 7 bases from J, the gap between germline ends came to 6 bases. The germline CDR1 and CDR2 sequences are SGHNT and YYREEE (reference sequence). This CDR3 region has 12 residues. The CDR3 sequence: CASSLMGNEQFF. DNA of the CDR3: TGTGCCAGCAGCTTGATGGGAAATGAGCAGTTCTTC.

The chain links TRBV9 to TRBJ1-6, with D unclear. Trimming pared 5 bases from V and 13 bases from J, leaving 16 bases between. The CDR3 consists of 13 residues. The V gene's germline CDR1 is SGDLS and CDR2 YYNGEE. The CDR3 region is CASRATGPGPLHF. Here the CDR3 DNA reads TGTGCCAGCAGAGCTACGGGCCCGGGGCCCCTCCACTTT.

CDR3 region: CASSVGDYEQYF. For the CDR3, the DNA is TGTGCCAGCAGCGTAGGGGACTACGAGCAGTACTTC. V and J are TRBV9 and TRBJ2-7; no firm D call. CDR3 size: 12 residues. Germline V lookup: CDR1 SGDLS, CDR2 YYNGEE. Trimming removed 0 bases from V and 3 bases from J, with 4 bases in between.

J is TRBJ2-2 and V is TRBV19; D is unclear. The length of the CDR3 is 10 residues. CDR1 is LNHDA and CDR2 is SQIVND in the germline V gene (reference sequence). V lost 6 bases and J 7 bases, leaving 3 bases between the germline ends. The CDR3, as DNA: TGTGCCAGTAGAGTCGGGGAGCTGTTTTTT. Residues: CASRVGELFF.

The rearrangement links TRBV6-5 to TRBJ2-3; TRBD2 matches at 7 bases. Trimming at V came to 8 bases and at J to 0 bases, leaving 8 bases not matched to a gene. This CDR3 spans 15 amino acids. Germline CDR1 and CDR2: MNHEY and SVGAGI. CDR3 region: CASRRAGVSTDTQYF. The CDR3 DNA follows: TGTGCCAGCCGCCGGGCGGGGGTTAGCACAGATACGCAGTATTTT.

This clone has only a few counts. The rearrangement links TRBV19 to TRBJ1-2; tentative D call: TRBD1 (5 bases). The CDR3 contains 13 residues. With 8 bases removed from V and 7 bases from J, the gap between germline ends came to 17 bases. Germline V lookup: CDR1 LNHDA, CDR2 SQIVND (reference sequence). CDR3 loop: CASSTGGEVGYTF. CDR3 coding DNA: TGTGCCAGTTCAACGGGGGGTGAGGTTGGCTACACCTTC.

The V gene is TRBV7-2, the J gene TRBJ2-5; 8 bases align to TRBD2. V lost 0 bases to trimming and J lost 4 bases; unmatched junction nucleotides: 7. Germline values: CDR1 SGHTA, CDR2 FQGNSA. CDR3 length: 16 amino acids. The CDR3 loop is CASSLARVAGIETQYF. CDR3 coding DNA: TGTGCCAGCAGCTTAGCGCGGGTAGCGGGAATAGAGACCCAGTACTTC.